The clone carrying this TCR beta chain has a handful of counts. Its specificity is not known. The data derive from a study of T-cell memory formation after mild COVID-19. Study-level information: TCR clusters were mostly donor specific.

TCRdb reprocessed the 5' RACE reads with MiXCR, giving one entry per CDR3 protein. The table lists hundreds of thousands of distinct CDR3 sequences, 18% of them singletons, with around 12% in the top ten. The V gene end was trimmed by 5 bases and the J gene end by 2 bases; junction bases not matched to a gene: 8. From germline, CDR1 is SGHTA and CDR2 FQGTGA. The CDR3 has 16 amino acids. Study results and caveats: The SARS-CoV-2 specificity of second-wave clones reaching peak at day 37 remained unverified.

The sequence came from an adult woman who had mild COVID-19 (a few samples of this study predate the infection). Cell type and time point are not known. V and J are TRBV7-3 and TRBJ2-3, with TRBD2 matching over 9 bases. Sequenced material: PBMCs or a T cell subset sorted from them (not recorded which). CDR3 sequence: CASSPWASGVTDTQYF. CDR3 DNA sequence: TGTGCCAGCAGCCCTTGGGCTAGCGGGGTCACAGATACGCAGTATTTT.